Each of the 30 T cell receptor beta chains below was sequenced from the same sample in a study of CD8+ T cells in alopecia areata. Extraction and reverse transcription of RNA yielded cDNA as the sequencing template. Only in-frame clones appear in the TCRdb table, and some are missing; sequencing was by immunoSEQ multiplex PCR. Among more than 11,000 clones listed, roughly 55% were seen once. Both peripheral blood and punch biopsies of lesional scalp skin were obtained from patients who had alopecia areata. The material was skin, obtained at week 0. These receptors all come from a human donor with alopecia areata.

This clone appeared a few times. V gene TRBV7-2 combines with J gene TRBJ2-1, with 11 bases identical to TRBD2. V lost 2 bases to trimming and J lost 8 bases; unmatched junction nucleotides: 8. Germline V gene data show CDR1 as SGHTA and CDR2 as FQGNSA. This CDR3 contains 16 residues. CDR3 nucleotides: TGTGCCAGCAGCTTATCCATAGCGGGGGGGCGCGATGAGCAGTTCTTC. It specifies CASSLSIAGGRDEQFF.

Notes on this clone: The limits of the CDR3 on the DNA are not certain, so only TCRdb's listed CDR3 is given. V and J are TRBV2 and TRBJ1-2. In germline, CDR1 is SNHLY, CDR2 FYNNEI. Inclusive of both ends, the CDR3 amounts to 14 amino acids. CDR3 loop: CASSTSTLGYGYTF.

The rearrangement joins TRBV4-3 to TRBJ2-1; 7 nucleotides align to TRBD2. The germline V gene has CDR1 LGHNA and CDR2 YSLEER. The ends lost 1 base at V and 8 bases at J; junction bases unmatched: 5. This CDR3 spans 14 amino acids. The CDR3 region has the DNA TGCGCCAGCAGCCAAGGCCGACTAGCTCATGAGCAGTTCTTC. Its translation is CASSQGRLAHEQFF.

The chain couples TRBV19 to TRBJ1-1; a weak D match, TRBD1 (5 bases). Trimming cost V 2 bases and J 7 bases, with 11 bases left between them. The CDR3 runs to 13 residues. Germline V gene data show CDR1 as LNHDA and CDR2 as SQIVND (reference sequence). The CDR3, as DNA: TGTGCCAGTAGTATATGGGACCGGGATGAAGCTTTCTTT. It codes for CASSIWDRDEAFF.

V is TRBV7-6 and J is TRBJ1-1; D remains unclear. V was pared by 2 bases and J by 3 bases, with 7 bases between. Looked up from germline, CDR1 is SGHVS and CDR2 is FNYEAQ. The CDR3 covers 13 residues. CDR3 sequence (DNA): TGTGCCAGCAGCTTATTCGGGGACACTGAAGCTTTCTTT. Translating it yields CASSLFGDTEAFF. The entire variable domain, with the rest obtained from reference TRBV7-6 and TRBJ1-1, is as follows: GAGVSQSPRYKVTKRGQDVALRCDPISGHVSLYWYRQALGQGPEFLTYFNYEAQQDKSGLPNDRFSAERPEGSISTLTIQRTEQRDSAMYRCASSLFGDTEAFFGQGTRLTVV.

The chain uses TRBV6-1 and TRBJ2-7; TRBD1 matches at 8 bases. Trimming took 4 bases from V and 7 from J; bases not matched to a gene: 12. Germline values: CDR1 MNHNS, CDR2 SASEGT. The CDR3 consists of 15 residues. This CDR3 is CASSGFGQGTTEQYF. The DNA for the CDR3 is TGTGCCAGCAGTGGCTTTGGACAGGGAACTACGGAGCAGTACTTC.

The chain links TRBV29-1 to TRBJ2-5, with TRBD1 matching over 8 bases. CDR1 is SQVTM, CDR2 ANQGSEA, per germline. Unmatched junction bases numbered 9, after V lost 7 bases and J lost 5 bases. CDR3 size: 13 residues. The CDR3 is CSAPDRGGETQYF. Written as DNA, the CDR3 is TGCAGCGCCCCAGACAGGGGTGGGGAGACCCAGTACTTC.

The chain recombines TRBV7-3 with TRBJ2-1, with D perhaps being TRBD1 or TRBD2 (5 bases each). The CDR3 is made up of 13 amino acids. V lost 5 bases to trimming and J lost 10 bases, with 15 bases between them. Germline V gene data show CDR1 as SGHTA and CDR2 as FQGTGA. The CDR3 loop is CASSQGLDWEQFF. CDR3 DNA sequence: TGTGCCAGCAGCCAGGGTCTGGACTGGGAGCAGTTCTTC. The full variable domain, rest sourced from reference TRBV7-3 and TRBJ2-1, is GAGVSQTPSNKVTEKGKYVELRCDPISGHTALYWYRQSLGQGPEFLIYFQGTGAADDSGLPNDRFFAVRPEGSVSTLKIQRTERGDSAVYLCASSQGLDWEQFFGPGTRLTVL.

By sample fraction, this clone is medium-sized (0.01 to 0.1%). The CDR3 DNA reads as TGTGCCAGCAGTCCCCGGACAGGGCCGGACCAAGAGACCCAGTACTTC. Its protein product is CASSPRTGPDQETQYF. The chain couples TRBV28 to TRBJ2-5; TRBD1 matches 8 bases. The CDR3 totals 16 residues. The V gene end was trimmed by 5 bases and the J gene end by 0 bases; junction bases not matched to a gene: 8. The germline V gene encodes CDR1 MDHEN and CDR2 SYDVKM.

CDR3 sequence: CASSRGNNQPQHF. The CDR3 nucleotides are TGTGCCAGCAGTCGGGGGAACAATCAGCCCCAGCATTTT. J is TRBJ1-5 and V is TRBV27; D possibly corresponds to TRBD1 (5 bases). CDR3 size: 13 residues. CDR1 and CDR2 from the germline V gene are MNHEY and SMNVEV (reference sequence). V lost 5 bases to trimming and J lost 3 bases, with 8 bases between them.

This sequence joins TRBV11-2 and TRBJ1-2; D may be TRBD1 (6 bases). CDR3 length equals 14 residues. The germline V and J ends were trimmed by 5 bases and 0 bases, with 10 bases remaining between them. Germline lookup yields CDR1 SGHAT and CDR2 FQNNGV. The CDR3 reads CASSPRQANYGYTF. The DNA for the CDR3 is TGTGCCAGCAGCCCCCGACAGGCTAACTATGGCTACACCTTC. Based on the CDR3 plus reference TRBV11-2 and TRBJ1-2, the full variable domain is EAGVAQSPRYKIIEKRQSVAFWCNPISGHATLYWYQQILGQGPKLLIQFQNNGVVDDSQLPKDRFSAERLKGVDSTLKIQPAKLEDSAVYLCASSPRQANYGYTFGSGTRLTVV.

The chain couples TRBV6-6 to TRBJ2-5, with 8 bases identical to TRBD1. Germline-derived CDR1 and CDR2 are MNHNY and SVGAGI (reference sequence). The V gene end was trimmed by 5 bases and the J gene end by 1 base; junction bases not matched to a gene: 3. The CDR3 has 14 residues. CDR3 amino acids: CASSPGTGQETQYF. The CDR3 coding sequence is TGTGCCAGCAGTCCTGGGACAGGCCAAGAGACCCAGTACTTC.

This clone was counted between two and nine times. CDR3 nucleotide sequence: TGTGCCAGCAGCTCTCGAGCCTCTGCCCAAGAGACCCAGTACTTC. Translating gives CASSSRASAQETQYF. The chain joins TRBV7-6 to TRBJ2-5; D uncertain. The CDR3 is made up of 15 amino acids. The germline V gene encodes CDR1 SGHVS and CDR2 FNYEAQ. V shed 4 bases and J shed 1 base, with 13 bases lying between them. The full variable domain, completed using reference TRBV7-6 and TRBJ2-5, is GAGVSQSPRYKVTKRGQDVALRCDPISGHVSLYWYRQALGQGPEFLTYFNYEAQQDKSGLPNDRFSAERPEGSISTLTIQRTEQRDSAMYRCASSSRASAQETQYFGPGTRLLVL.

The chain carries TRBV29-1 and TRBJ2-1, with 7 nucleotides matching TRBD1. The V gene's germline CDR1 is SQVTM and CDR2 ANQGSEA. V shed 6 bases, J shed 8 bases, and the junction held 7 bases outside the gene matches. This CDR3 contains 12 residues. In nucleotides, the CDR3 is TGCAGCGTCCTTGACAGGGACCATGAGCAGTTCTTC. This translates into CSVLDRDHEQFF.

This chain joins TRBV4-3 and TRBJ2-7; TRBD1 is a possible D gene (6 bases). Per the germline V gene, CDR1 is LGHNA and CDR2 is YSLEER. CDR3 length equals 15 residues. V shed 0 bases and J shed 6 bases, with 15 bases lying between them. CDR3 sequence reads: CASSQDRQGIVEQYF. DNA for the CDR3: TGCGCCAGCAGCCAAGATAGGCAGGGGATCGTCGAGCAGTACTTC.

V is TRBV28 and J is TRBJ1-4; D is undetermined. Germline CDR1 and CDR2: MDHEN and SYDVKM. This CDR3 region has 16 residues. The ends were cut back, 2 bases at V and 0 bases at J, with 10 bases in the middle. The DNA for the CDR3 is TGTGCCAGCAGTTTAGGGTTCTTCTCAACTAATGAAAAACTGTTTTTT. It specifies CASSLGFFSTNEKLFF.

This chain uses TRBV28 with TRBJ1-5; 7 bases align to TRBD1. Trimming took 6 bases from V and 4 from J; bases not matched to a gene: 9. CDR1 is MDHEN and CDR2 is SYDVKM in the germline V gene. This CDR3 contains 15 residues. The CDR3 bases are TGTGCCAGCAGCTTCGAGGGGGCCGGGAATCAGCCCCAGCATTTT. Amino acid sequence: CASSFEGAGNQPQHF.

This sequence joins TRBV10-3 and TRBJ2-7, with 9 bases matching TRBD1. Germline assignment: CDR1 ENHRY and CDR2 SYGVKD. Trimming at V came to 3 bases and at J to 5 bases, leaving 8 bases not matched to a gene. This CDR3 has 15 amino acids. For the CDR3, the DNA is TGTGCCATCAGTGAATGGGACAGGGCGTCCCACGAGCAGTACTTC. The encoded protein is CAISEWDRASHEQYF.

V gene TRBV4-3 combines with J gene TRBJ1-2; 8 bases map to TRBD1. The J segment lost 6 bases and the V segment lost 0 bases, leaving 9 bases of the junction unmatched. The CDR3 consists of 16 residues. Germline-derived CDR1 and CDR2 are LGHNA and YSLEER. CDR3 DNA: TGCGCCAGCAGCCAAGAAGGTCCAGGGGGCGCGAATGGCTACACCTTC. Its translation is CASSQEGPGGANGYTF.

CDR3: CASSFSGTPGAEAFF. As DNA, the CDR3 is TGTGCCAGCAGTTTCAGCGGGACTCCAGGGGCTGAAGCTTTCTTT. The chain joins TRBV27 to TRBJ1-1, with D possibly being TRBD1 (6 bases). Per the germline V gene, CDR1 is MNHEY and CDR2 is SMNVEV (reference sequence). V was cut by 3 bases and J by 6 bases, with 17 bases left in between. The CDR3 extends over 15 amino acids.

The chain combines TRBV9 with TRBJ1-1, with TRBD1 matching 7 bases. Germline V gene data show CDR1 as SGDLS and CDR2 as YYNGEE. V trimming: 3 bases; J trimming: 6 bases; junction bases outside the gene matches: 8. The CDR3 runs 14 residues. The chain's CDR3 is CASSASLGQAEAFF. DNA of the CDR3: TGTGCCAGCAGCGCCTCACTCGGACAGGCTGAAGCTTTCTTT.

Comments on this clone: Other DNA sequences of this sample code for an identical CDR3. The V gene is TRBV4-3, the J gene TRBJ2-2; TRBD2 matches at 8 bases. The germline CDR1 and CDR2 sequences are LGHNA and YSLEER. V lost 1 base to trimming and J lost 8 bases; unmatched junction nucleotides: 9. The CDR3 runs 16 residues. As DNA, the CDR3 is TGCGCCAGCAGCCAAGGGTATAGCGGGGTAGTTGGGGAGCTGTTTTTT. It codes for CASSQGYSGVVGELFF.

The CDR3 loop reads CASSVTENTEAFF. CDR3 sequence (DNA): TGTGCCAGCAGTGTTACGGAGAACACTGAAGCTTTCTTT. The chain combines TRBV2 with TRBJ1-1; D ambiguous. Germline CDR1 reads SNHLY; CDR2 reads FYNNEI. Trimming shortened V by 4 bases and J by 1 base, and 7 bases separated the two germline ends. The CDR3 length is 13 residues.

This clone came up once. V usage is TRBV14 and J usage is TRBJ2-1; D call uncertain. V gave up 5 bases and J gave up 6 bases, with 17 bases separating them. This CDR3 has 15 amino acids. CDR1 and CDR2 (germline): SGHDN, FVKESK. CDR3 bases: TGTGCCAGCAGCGAATACACCATCTCAGGCAATGAGCAGTTCTTC. This sequence encodes CASSEYTISGNEQFF.

Concerning this clone itself: It may be a read error: a sequence one base away is much more abundant. The chain joins TRBV5-4 to TRBJ2-5, with D possibly TRBD2 on 5 matching bases. CDR1 is SGHNT and CDR2 is YYREEE in the germline V gene (reference sequence). The CDR3 runs to 14 residues. DNA for the CDR3: TGTGCCAGCAGCGCAGGCCACTTGGAGGAGACCCGGTACTTC. This encodes CASSAGHLEETRYF. The variable domain in full, completed from reference TRBV5-4 and TRBJ2-5, reads ETGVTQSPTHLIKTRGQQVTLRCSSQSGHNTVSWYQQALGQGPQFIFQYYREEENGRGNFPPRFSGLQFPNYSSELNVNALELDDSALYLCASSAGHLEETRYFGPGTRLLVL.

V usage is TRBV9 and J usage is TRBJ2-3; 12 bases map to TRBD2. The CDR3 covers 17 residues. In germline, CDR1 is SGDLS, CDR2 YYNGEE. V was clipped by 0 bases and J by 2 bases; unmatched bases: 4. CDR3 bases: TGTGCCAGCAGCGTAGGTCGACTAGCGGGGGTCACAGATACGCAGTATTTT. Amino acid sequence: CASSVGRLAGVTDTQYF.

The chain has TRBV6-4 and TRBJ2-1, with D perhaps matching TRBD2 (6 bases). This CDR3 comprises 12 residues. V was shortened by 4 bases and J by 8 bases, with 9 bases between the two germline ends. Germline V gives CDR1 MRHNA, CDR2 SNTAGT. In DNA, the CDR3 is TGTGCCAGCAGTGCCCGGGGGTATGAGCAGTTCTTC. It translates to CASSARGYEQFF.

The rearrangement links TRBV6-5 to TRBJ2-7; no firm D call. The CDR3 totals 12 residues. Looked up from germline, CDR1 is MNHEY and CDR2 is SVGAGI. V was clipped by 8 bases and J by 3 bases, with 11 bases between them. CDR3 sequence: CASFSADYEQYF. CDR3 sequence (DNA): TGTGCCAGCTTTTCGGCAGACTACGAGCAGTACTTC.

The J gene is TRBJ2-7, the V gene TRBV5-1; tentative D call: TRBD1 (5 bases). CDR1 and CDR2 from the germline V gene are SGHRS and YFSETQ. Trimming took off 0 bases at V and 2 bases at J, with 9 bases between the two ends. The CDR3 spans 14 residues. CDR3 in amino acids: CASSLDRRAYEQYF. DNA for the CDR3: TGCGCCAGCAGCTTGGACAGGCGTGCCTACGAGCAGTACTTC.

This chain's CDR3 is CASSPLVDRQETQYF. The CDR3 DNA sequence: TGTGCCAGCAGCCCACTAGTTGACCGCCAAGAGACCCAGTACTTC. This rearrangement joins TRBV6-1 to TRBJ2-5, with D perhaps TRBD2 (5 bases). V lost 6 bases and J 1 base, leaving 15 bases between the germline ends. Germline V gene data show CDR1 as MNHNS and CDR2 as SASEGT. CDR3 length equals 15 residues.